These 26 T cell receptor beta chains came from one sample sequenced in a study of T-cell reconstitution after alpha-beta-depleted transplantation in children. Using unique molecular identifiers, the investigators prepared the TCRbeta library. MiXCR was run by TCRdb on the PCR reads, yielding one entry per CDR3 protein. The data contain approximately 800,000 distinct CDR3 sequences, less than 20% of them singletons. The sequencing used PBMCs, mostly from graft donor cells, collected 360 days after TCRalphabeta/CD19-depleted stem cell transplant. These receptors were taken from a male patient younger than 18 who had a stem cell transplant for acute lymphoblastic leukemia, so the T cells may come from the graft donor.

This clonotype was observed a few times. V usage is TRBV29-1 and J usage is TRBJ1-2, with a possible D match to TRBD1 (5 bases). V lost 7 bases to trimming and J lost 4 bases, with 22 bases between them. The CDR3 contains 15 residues. Germline V CDR1 and CDR2: SQVTM, ANQGSEA. The CDR3 bases are TGCAGCGCCCTTCTGATAGGGGTGAGGAGCTATGGCTACACCTTC. Amino acid sequence: CSALLIGVRSYGYTF.

This sequence joins TRBV2 and TRBJ2-7; 9 bases are shared with TRBD1. The CDR3 contains 14 residues. V lost 6 bases to trimming and J lost 5 bases; unmatched junction nucleotides: 8. The germline gives CDR1 SNHLY, CDR2 FYNNEI. The CDR3 region is CASRETGGVDEQYF. CDR3 coding DNA: TGTGCCAGCAGGGAGACAGGGGGGGTCGACGAGCAGTACTTC.

The chain couples TRBV4-1 to TRBJ2-2; TRBD2 matches at 14 bases. After removal of 3 bases from V and 5 bases from J, the junction contained 8 bases not matched to a gene. CDR3 length equals 18 residues. Looked up from germline, CDR1 is MGHRA and CDR2 is YSYEKL. For the CDR3, the DNA is TGCGCCAGCAGCCACCTGACTAGCGGGAGGGCCAGGACCGGGGAGCTGTTTTTT. Protein sequence: CASSHLTSGRARTGELFF.

The chain carries TRBV11-2 and TRBJ1-2, with D possibly TRBD1 on 6 matching bases. The CDR3 is 15 residues long. From germline, CDR1 is SGHAT and CDR2 FQNNGV. Trimming removed 1 base at V and 4 bases at J, with 13 bases between. The CDR3: CASSLGPDRPYGYTF. The CDR3 DNA reads TGTGCCAGCAGCTTAGGTCCAGACAGGCCCTATGGCTACACCTTC.

The chain is built from TRBV12-3 or TRBV12-4 and TRBJ2-1, with D unclear. This CDR3 is built from 15 residues. Between the trimmed V and J ends, which lost 4 bases and 0 bases, there was a span of 10 bases. The CDR3: CASSSYFFSYNEQFF. The CDR3 DNA sequence: TGTGCCAGCAGTTCCTACTTTTTCTCCTACAATGAGCAGTTCTTC.

This clonotype was counted between two and nine times. The chain joins TRBV27 to TRBJ2-7; 7 positions agree with TRBD2. After removal of 5 bases from V and 2 bases from J, the junction contained 6 bases not matched to a gene. Germline-derived CDR1 and CDR2 are MNHEY and SMNVEV (reference sequence). The CDR3 is made up of 14 amino acids. CDR3 residues: CASSPYGGTYEQYF. The CDR3, as DNA: TGTGCCAGCAGTCCCTACGGGGGGACCTACGAGCAGTACTTC.

To note about this clonotype: The junction shows a germline mismatch at one end, possibly a read error. The V gene is TRBV5-1, the J gene TRBJ1-1; perhaps TRBD1 as D (6 bases). The CDR3 totals 16 residues. Germline lookup yields CDR1 SGHRS and CDR2 YFSETQ. The CDR3 nucleotides are TGCGCCAGCAGCTTGGCAGGGACGGGGGCGAACCCTGAAGCTTTCTTT. Protein: CASSLAGTGANPEAFF.

The J gene is TRBJ2-5, the V gene TRBV11-2; D is uncertain. V was cut by 5 bases and J by 5 bases, with 12 bases left in between. The CDR3 has 13 amino acids. Looked up from germline, CDR1 is SGHAT and CDR2 is FQNNGV. CDR3 sequence: CASSTRPEETQYF. CDR3 nucleotides: TGTGCCAGCAGCACCCGACCCGAGGAGACCCAGTACTTC.

The chain joins TRBV7-9 to TRBJ2-1; possible D gene TRBD1, 6 bases. CDR1 is SEHNR and CDR2 is FQNEAQ in the germline V gene (reference sequence). The CDR3 covers 17 residues. V was shortened by 11 bases and J by 4 bases, with 27 bases between the two germline ends. This CDR3 reads CAYRDGRGVLSYNEQFF. As DNA, the CDR3 is TGTGCCTACCGAGATGGCAGGGGTGTTTTGTCGTACAATGAGCAGTTCTTC.

V gene TRBV9 combines with J gene TRBJ2-7, with D possibly being TRBD2 (6 bases). Germline V lookup: CDR1 SGDLS, CDR2 YYNGEE. The germline V and J ends were trimmed by 3 bases and 0 bases, with 13 bases remaining between them. The CDR3 has 15 amino acids. CDR3 in DNA: TGTGCCAGCAGCGGGGGGGACCGCGACTCCTACGAGCAGTACTTC. Its translation is CASSGGDRDSYEQYF.

This chain uses TRBV7-9 with TRBJ2-1, with 8 bases identical to TRBD2. The J segment lost 7 bases and the V segment lost 7 bases, leaving 9 bases of the junction unmatched. Germline values: CDR1 SEHNR, CDR2 FQNEAQ (reference sequence). This CDR3 region has 14 residues. The CDR3, as DNA: TGTGCCAGCACCGATTCAGGACTAGCTAATGAGCAGTTCTTC. It specifies CASTDSGLANEQFF.

V is TRBV12-3 or TRBV12-4 and J is TRBJ2-7; possibly TRBD1 or TRBD2 for D (6 bases each). The CDR3 sequence is 14 residues long. The germline V and J ends were trimmed by 5 bases and 7 bases, with 18 bases remaining between them. The CDR3 region is CASSPALGAGEQYF. Here the CDR3 DNA reads TGTGCCAGCAGTCCCGCCCTGGGGGCGGGAGAGCAGTACTTC.

The V call is TRBV7-8, the J call TRBJ2-3; a weak D match, TRBD2 (5 bases). The CDR3 spans 15 residues. CDR1 is SGHVS, CDR2 FQNEAQ, per germline. Trimming cost V 3 bases and J 6 bases, with 16 bases left between them. This CDR3 is CASSFLWGVGDTQYF. CDR3 nucleotide sequence: TGTGCCAGCAGCTTCTTATGGGGAGTGGGGGATACGCAGTATTTT.

This clonotype was detected a few times. The chain joins TRBV21-1 to TRBJ1-5; the table assigns TRBD1, which was not confirmed against the DNA. TRBV21-1 is noted as a pseudogene. CDR3 length: 14 amino acids. The CDR3 sequence: CASSKSWGGQPQHF. CDR3 coding DNA: TGTGCCAGCAGCAAAAGTTGGGGCGGGCAGCCCCAGCATTTT.

The sample holds many counts of this clonotype. The rearrangement uses TRBV29-1 and TRBJ2-5; unclear D gene. The germline gives CDR1 SQVTM, CDR2 ANQGSEA. The V and J ends lost 4 bases and 5 bases respectively, with 11 bases between them. CDR3 length: 12 residues. CDR3 residues: CSVGRDGETQYF. The CDR3 DNA sequence: TGCAGCGTTGGGCGAGACGGCGAGACCCAGTACTTC.

This chain connects TRBV11-2 to TRBJ2-3; D not certain. CDR3 length: 13 residues. CDR1 is SGHAT and CDR2 is FQNNGV in the germline V gene. Trimming removed 2 bases at V and 5 bases at J, with 8 bases between. The chain's CDR3 is CASSLLDLDTQYF. In DNA form, the CDR3 reads TGTGCCAGCAGCTTATTGGACCTAGATACGCAGTATTTT.

The V gene is TRBV7-9, the J gene TRBJ2-2; 9 nucleotides agree with TRBD1. The trim removed 4 bases at V and 7 bases at J, leaving 10 bases unmatched. Germline loops: CDR1 SEHNR, CDR2 FQNEAQ (reference sequence). The CDR3 spans 16 residues. In DNA form, the CDR3 reads TGTGCCAGCAGCTCGGACAGGGGCGCTATCAGCGGGGAGCTGTTTTTT. This gives the protein CASSSDRGAISGELFF. Filled out from reference TRBV7-9 and TRBJ2-2, the complete variable domain reads DTGVSQNPRHKITKRGQNVTFRCDPISEHNRLYWYRQTLGQGPEFLTYFQNEAQLEKSRLLSDRFSAERPKGSFSTLEIQRTEQGDSAMYLCASSSDRGAISGELFFGEGSRLTVL.

This clonotype was found many times. This chain connects TRBV5-1 to TRBJ2-1; TRBD2 agrees at 11 bases. The CDR3 covers 17 residues. V lost 1 base to trimming and J lost 7 bases; unmatched junction nucleotides: 10. Germline CDR1 and CDR2: SGHRS and YFSETQ. The CDR3 region is CASSLPYTSGSGNEQFF. CDR3 coding DNA: TGCGCCAGCAGCTTGCCCTATACTAGCGGGAGCGGGAATGAGCAGTTCTTC.

This clonotype was picked up a small number of times. The junction does not match germline at one end; this may be a read error. The V and J genes are TRBV20-1 and TRBJ2-7, with 10 bases identical to TRBD2. The CDR3 is 15 residues long. Germline values: CDR1 DFQATT, CDR2 SNEGSKA (reference sequence). The CDR3 bases are TGCAGTGCCAGAGACGTAGCGGGGGGATCCTACGAGCAGTACTTC. It yields the protein CSARDVAGGSYEQYF.

V is TRBV24-1 and J is TRBJ2-1, with 10 positions matching TRBD1. The CDR3 is 16 residues long. With 2 bases clipped from V and 8 bases from J, the junction kept 8 bases outside the gene matches. Germline CDR1 is KGHDR and CDR2 is SFDVKD. In DNA, the CDR3 is TGTGCCACCAGTGATTATCGACAGGGGGCTAGGGATGAGCAGTTCTTC. Its translation is CATSDYRQGARDEQFF.

This clonotype was found a few times. The CDR3: CASSWGQGAYYEQYF. For the CDR3, the DNA is TGCGCCAGCAGCTGGGGACAGGGGGCTTACTACGAGCAGTACTTC. J is TRBJ2-7 and V is TRBV5-1, with 12 bases matching TRBD1. CDR3 length: 15 amino acids. J gave up 3 bases and V 3 bases, and 4 bases lay outside the gene matches. Germline loops: CDR1 SGHRS, CDR2 YFSETQ. Combining the CDR3 with reference TRBV5-1 and TRBJ2-7 gives the whole variable domain KAGVTQTPRYLIKTRGQQVTLSCSPISGHRSVSWYQQTPGQGLQFLFEYFSETQRNKGNFPGRFSGRQFSNSRSEMNVSTLELGDSALYLCASSWGQGAYYEQYFGPGTRLTVT.

CDR3 coding DNA: TGTGCCAGCAGTCCCTGGACAGGGGGGGATACGCAGTATTTT. This codes for CASSPWTGGDTQYF. V usage is TRBV27 and J usage is TRBJ2-3, with 10 bases aligning to TRBD1. Germline V CDR1 and CDR2: MNHEY, SMNVEV (reference sequence). V was clipped by 5 bases and J by 6 bases; unmatched bases: 5. The CDR3 has 14 amino acids.

Worth noting for this clonotype: One end of the junction does not line up with germline, which may come from a read error. This chain links TRBV13 with TRBJ1-2; D unclear. The CDR3 loop spans 11 amino acids. Germline assignment: CDR1 PRHDT and CDR2 FYEKMQ (reference sequence). CDR3 protein: CASSSLSHASF. CDR3 bases: TGTGCCAGCAGCTCCCTATCCCACGCCTCCTTC.

This clonotype was detected only a few times. The gene calls are TRBV5-1 and TRBJ2-7, with TRBD2 matching 7 bases. The CDR3 is made up of 15 amino acids. In germline, CDR1 is SGHRS, CDR2 YFSETQ. The ends lost 0 bases at V and 4 bases at J; junction bases unmatched: 7. CDR3 loop: CASSLASGRGYEQYF. In DNA form, the CDR3 reads TGCGCCAGCAGCTTGGCTAGCGGCCGGGGGTACGAGCAGTACTTC.

This clonotype was seen a handful of times. The chain recombines TRBV5-1 with TRBJ2-3; either TRBD1 or TRBD2 may fit D (5 bases each). V shed 0 bases and J shed 1 base, with 9 bases lying between them. CDR3 length equals 15 residues. The germline gives CDR1 SGHRS, CDR2 YFSETQ. The CDR3 here is CASSLDGTRTDTQYF. The CDR3 DNA follows: TGCGCCAGCAGCTTGGATGGGACGCGCACAGATACGCAGTATTTT.

The table lists this clonotype with a few counts. The chain recombines TRBV29-1 with TRBJ2-5; possible D gene TRBD2, 6 bases. Deletions cut 6 bases from V and 1 base from J, with 12 bases between. CDR3 size: 13 residues. From germline, CDR1 is SQVTM and CDR2 ANQGSEA. Written as DNA, the CDR3 is TGCAGCGTCCTAGGGACTTCCCAAGAGACCCAGTACTTC. Translated: CSVLGTSQETQYF.